The 23 T cell receptor beta chains below all came from one sample that was sequenced in a study of beta chain features in type 1 diabetes. Every isolated RNA sample was fully reverse transcribed, so sequencing captured expressed TCRB transcripts. Clones were read by immunoSEQ multiplex PCR, and TCRdb kept only the in-frame ones, dropping some. The data hold about 140,000 clones, with around a tenth observed a single time. Sequenced sample: central memory CD4+ T cells from blood. Receptor source: a woman aged 35 to 49 in good health.

The chain has TRBV27 and TRBJ2-2, with TRBD1 matching 12 bases. Losses at the gene ends were 7 bases for V and 4 bases for J; bases not matched to a gene: 7. This CDR3 has 16 amino acids. Per the germline V gene, CDR1 is MNHEY and CDR2 is SMNVEV (reference sequence). CDR3 nucleotides: TGTGCCAGCAAAAACCGGGACAGGGGGCCCACCGGGGAGCTGTTTTTT. Translating it yields CASKNRDRGPTGELFF.

A note on this clone: This CDR3 is also generated by other DNA sequences in the sample. The chain recombines TRBV5-1 with TRBJ2-3; D may be TRBD2 (6 bases). From germline, CDR1 is SGHRS and CDR2 YFSETQ. The CDR3 sequence is 16 residues long. Deletions cut 0 bases from V and 0 bases from J, with 11 bases between. CDR3 loop: CASSLEGGGSTDTQYF. Written as DNA, the CDR3 is TGCGCCAGCAGCTTGGAAGGTGGAGGGAGCACAGATACGCAGTATTTT.

This clone was seen more than once but under ten times. The V and J genes are TRBV5-1 and TRBJ1-1; TRBD1 aligns across 7 bases. Trimming cost V 6 bases and J 2 bases; bases outside gene matches: 7. The CDR3 has 14 residues. Germline V gene sequence: CDR1 SGHRS, CDR2 YFSETQ. Here the CDR3 DNA reads TGCGCCAGCATGCCGGGACAGATAAACACTGAAGCTTTCTTT. It yields the protein CASMPGQINTEAFF.

The V call is TRBV2, the J call TRBJ2-1; the match to TRBD2 covers 12 bases. Germline V CDR1 and CDR2: SNHLY, FYNNEI. V lost 6 bases to trimming and J lost 3 bases; unmatched junction nucleotides: 3. The CDR3 covers 15 residues. The CDR3 DNA sequence: TGTGCCAGCAGCGGACTAGCGGGGAACTACAATGAGCAGTTCTTC. It codes for CASSGLAGNYNEQFF.

This clone was counted a few times. The chain couples TRBV2 to TRBJ2-7; D not certain. Trimming pared 3 bases from V and 2 bases from J, leaving 8 bases between. Germline V gene data show CDR1 as SNHLY and CDR2 as FYNNEI. The length of the CDR3 is 13 residues. The CDR3 DNA is TGTGCCAGCAGTGATCTCCTACCCTACGAGCAGTACTTC. Translation gives CASSDLLPYEQYF.

This clone came up a few times. This chain connects TRBV11-2 to TRBJ2-1, with D perhaps TRBD1 (6 bases). CDR1 and CDR2 from the germline V gene are SGHAT and FQNNGV. The CDR3 is 16 amino acids. Trimming cost V 0 bases and J 3 bases, with 12 bases left between them. The CDR3: CASSLEGGYLYNEQFF. CDR3 nucleotide sequence: TGTGCCAGCAGCTTAGAAGGGGGTTACCTCTACAATGAGCAGTTCTTC.

The table lists this clone with a few counts. The chain joins TRBV11-2 to TRBJ2-7; 9 bases align to TRBD2. There are 15 residues in the CDR3. The germline V gene has CDR1 SGHAT and CDR2 FQNNGV. V gave up 6 bases and J gave up 2 bases; unmatched junction bases: 8. The CDR3 region is CASSYGRGGPYEQYF. The CDR3, as DNA: TGTGCCAGCAGTTACGGGCGGGGGGGCCCCTACGAGCAGTACTTC.

This clone was picked up a small number of times. The chain joins TRBV6-5 to TRBJ1-1, with D possibly being TRBD1 (5 bases). The CDR3 is made up of 14 amino acids. Germline CDR1 reads MNHEY; CDR2 reads SVGAGI. V lost 2 bases and J 6 bases, leaving 13 bases between the germline ends. CDR3 coding DNA: TGTGCCAGCAGTTACAGTGCAGGGCAGGCTGAAGCTTTCTTT. It codes for CASSYSAGQAEAFF.

In its sample, this clone was seen a few times. This rearrangement joins TRBV11-2 to TRBJ1-1; 8 nucleotides align to TRBD1. This CDR3 contains 13 residues. The ends lost 5 bases at V and 5 bases at J; junction bases unmatched: 4. Germline assignment: CDR1 SGHAT and CDR2 FQNNGV. The chain's CDR3 is CASSRQGRTEAFF. The DNA for the CDR3 is TGTGCCAGCAGCCGACAGGGGAGGACTGAAGCTTTCTTT.

V is TRBV5-1 and J is TRBJ1-6; unclear D gene. Germline CDR1 SGHRS, CDR2 YFSETQ. V was pared by 3 bases and J by 7 bases, with 8 bases between. This CDR3 has 13 residues. CDR3 nucleotides: TGCGCCAGCAGCTACAGCAGAAATTCACCCCTCCACTTT. Amino acids: CASSYSRNSPLHF.

The chain employs TRBV7-2 and TRBJ1-5; D uncertain. V lost 1 base to trimming and J lost 7 bases, with 8 bases between them. The CDR3 is made up of 13 amino acids. Germline CDR1 SGHTA, CDR2 FQGNSA. The CDR3 region is CASSLGQQQPQHF. DNA of the CDR3: TGTGCCAGCAGCTTAGGGCAACAACAGCCCCAGCATTTT.

This clone appeared a few times. This chain links TRBV5-1 with TRBJ2-1; 11 bases match TRBD2. The CDR3 runs 15 residues. V was pared by 7 bases and J by 1 base, with 4 bases of the junction left unmatched. Germline CDR1 is SGHRS and CDR2 is YFSETQ. This chain's CDR3 is CASGIAGGSYNEQFF. As DNA, the CDR3 is TGCGCCAGCGGCATAGCGGGGGGGTCCTACAATGAGCAGTTCTTC.

The V gene is TRBV5-6, the J gene TRBJ2-5; D is perhaps TRBD2 (6 bases). V lost 4 bases and J lost 5, with 18 bases in between. Germline V lookup: CDR1 SGHDT, CDR2 YYEEEE. The CDR3 has 15 amino acids. DNA of the CDR3: TGTGCCAGCAGCGACAACTCCGGGGGTGGGGAGACCCAGTACTTC. It encodes CASSDNSGGGETQYF.

This clone has just a few counts. This chain joins TRBV29-1 and TRBJ1-1, with TRBD1 matching over 9 bases. The trim removed 8 bases at V and 3 bases at J, leaving 10 bases unmatched. CDR1 is SQVTM and CDR2 is ANQGSEA in the germline V gene. This CDR3 region has 14 residues. The CDR3 loop reads CSSRDRDEDTEAFF. CDR3 coding DNA: TGCAGCTCCCGGGACAGGGATGAGGACACTGAAGCTTTCTTT.

Only a few counts were recorded for this clone. J is TRBJ2-6 and V is TRBV6-6; TRBD2 is a possible D gene (5 bases). The CDR3 extends over 13 amino acids. Germline V lookup: CDR1 MNHNY, CDR2 SVGAGI (reference sequence). With 8 bases removed from V and 0 bases from J, the gap between germline ends came to 5 bases. CDR3 protein: CASRGSGANVLTF. The DNA of the CDR3 is TGTGCCAGCCGGGGCTCTGGGGCCAACGTCCTGACTTTC.

This clone was seen more than once but under ten times. The chain combines TRBV7-9 with TRBJ2-1; the D gene is possibly TRBD2 (6 bases). Trimming cost V 5 bases and J 2 bases, with 16 bases left between them. The germline CDR1 and CDR2 sequences are SEHNR and FQNEAQ (reference sequence). The CDR3 contains 16 residues. The CDR3 nucleotides are TGTGCCAGCAGCCGAGTAGGGGAGCGGGCCTACAATGAGCAGTTCTTC. As protein: CASSRVGERAYNEQFF.

This clone has just a few counts. This sequence joins TRBV5-4 and TRBJ2-4; 15 positions agree with TRBD2. Looked up from germline, CDR1 is SGHNT and CDR2 is YYREEE (reference sequence). J gave up 3 bases and V 3 bases, and 4 bases lay outside the gene matches. The CDR3 is made up of 17 amino acids. In DNA form, the CDR3 reads TGTGCCAGCAGCTCGGGACTAGCGGGGGGTGGCAAAAACATTCAGTACTTC. Translated: CASSSGLAGGGKNIQYF.

The V and J genes are TRBV28 and TRBJ2-5; D not resolved. CDR1 and CDR2 (germline): MDHEN, SYDVKM. Trimming shortened V by 4 bases and J by 2 bases, and 5 bases separated the two germline ends. CDR3 length equals 12 residues. CDR3 sequence reads: CASSSSQETQYF. DNA for the CDR3: TGTGCCAGCAGTTCCAGTCAAGAGACCCAGTACTTC.

V and J are TRBV9 and TRBJ2-5, with 10 bases lining up with TRBD2. The CDR3 totals 16 residues. From germline, CDR1 is SGDLS and CDR2 YYNGEE. The trim removed 0 bases at V and 2 bases at J, leaving 4 bases unmatched. The CDR3 DNA sequence: TGTGCCAGCAGCGTAGTCAGCGGGGGGGCGCAAGAGACCCAGTACTTC. Its translation is CASSVVSGGAQETQYF.

The chain couples TRBV29-1 to TRBJ2-5; TRBD1 agrees at 11 bases. The ends lost 6 bases at V and 5 bases at J; junction bases unmatched: 8. The germline CDR1 and CDR2 sequences are SQVTM and ANQGSEA. The CDR3 has 14 residues. The CDR3 sequence is CSVAGQGARETQYF. Here the CDR3 DNA reads TGCAGCGTGGCTGGACAGGGGGCTCGGGAGACCCAGTACTTC.

This clone was observed many times. The DNA for the CDR3 is TGTGCCAGCAGCGAGACAGGAGCACAAAACATTCAGTACTTC. This gives the protein CASSETGAQNIQYF. V gene TRBV5-6 combines with J gene TRBJ2-4, with a tentative D call TRBD1 (6 bases). Trimming pared 4 bases from V and 5 bases from J, leaving 13 bases between. The CDR3 spans 14 residues. Germline values: CDR1 SGHDT, CDR2 YYEEEE.

The J gene is TRBJ1-3, the V gene TRBV6-1; D perhaps matches TRBD1 (6 bases). The CDR3 runs to 13 residues. V lost 10 bases to trimming and J lost 2 bases, with 12 bases between them. Germline V gives CDR1 MNHNS, CDR2 SASEGT. CDR3 region: CATEAGAGNTIYF. DNA for the CDR3: TGTGCCACCGAGGCAGGGGCTGGAAACACCATATATTTT.

This clone has a handful of counts. The chain uses TRBV25-1 and TRBJ2-7; 13 nucleotides align to TRBD2. The germline V gene encodes CDR1 MGHDK and CDR2 SYGVNS. V was clipped by 5 bases and J by 4 bases; unmatched bases: 8. This CDR3 contains 16 residues. The CDR3 DNA follows: TGTGCCAGCAGTCCCTCTGGGGGACTAGCGGGGTACGAGCAGTACTTC. Translated, it gives CASSPSGGLAGYEQYF.